Described below is a single T cell receptor (beta chain) sequence and its context. The antigen is unknown. Using immunoSEQ multiplex PCR, the repertoire was profiled, and TCRdb retains in-frame clones only, with some absent. The repertoire holds about 94,000 clones, with just under 90% as singletons. The record originates from a study of a mutant IDH1 vaccine in newly diagnosed glioma. Across the whole study: Commencement of vaccination occurred 4-6 weeks following radiotherapy alone, or concurrently with temozolomide cycles. An approximately 62% male, roughly 40% female split and a mean age of roughly 37 years characterized treated patients.

General study points: Vaccine-induced responses were seen in under 95% of patients, spanning several MHC alleles. Alterations occurring in top peripheral T cell clonotypes seemed unrelated to pseudoprogression.

Trimming pared 6 bases from V and 0 bases from J, leaving 8 bases between. In germline, CDR1 is WNHNN, CDR2 SYGVQD (reference sequence). The CDR3 contains 13 residues. The time point: week 47, end of study. With topical imiquimod, each dose of the vaccine consisted of 300 ug of mutant IDH1 20-mer peptide. The receptor was derived from a woman between 45 and 60 years old with glioma. Sequenced material: PBMCs, taken from a glioma patient whose treatment included an IDH1 peptide vaccine. The chain recombines TRBV10-1 with TRBJ1-1; D not resolved. The CDR3 coding sequence is TGCGCCAGCAGGAACGAATTGAACACTGAAGCTTTCTTT. This translates into CASRNELNTEAFF.